A single sample gave rise to the 16 T cell receptor beta chains below, sequenced in a study of T cell repertoires in Merkel cell carcinoma. Clones were read by immunoSEQ multiplex PCR, and TCRdb kept only the in-frame ones, dropping some. This sample has about 14,000 clones, with 76% found just once. Sequencing was performed on tumor tissue. Receptors originate from an adult with Merkel cell carcinoma.

This chain connects TRBV5-1 to TRBJ2-3, with D possibly being TRBD2 (5 bases). Germline V gene lookup returns CDR1 SGHRS and CDR2 YFSETQ. This CDR3 has 12 amino acids. Trimming removed 2 bases at V and 4 bases at J, with 5 bases between. The CDR3 protein is CASSLAADTQYF. Written as DNA, the CDR3 is TGCGCCAGCAGCTTAGCGGCAGATACGCAGTATTTT.

The chain uses TRBV24-1 and TRBJ1-5, with a tentative D call TRBD1 (6 bases). Deletions cut 12 bases from V and 4 bases from J, with 18 bases between. The CDR3 has 14 residues. Per germline, CDR1 KGHDR and CDR2 SFDVKD. The CDR3 loop is CAAWSGTLNQPQHF. The CDR3 nucleotides read TGTGCCGCCTGGTCCGGGACACTTAATCAGCCCCAGCATTTT.

This clone was seen just once. This chain connects TRBV10-2 to TRBJ1-2; TRBD1 matches at 7 bases. Germline values: CDR1 WSHSY, CDR2 SAAADI. With 7 bases clipped from V and 3 bases from J, the junction kept 2 bases outside the gene matches. This CDR3 has 12 amino acids. The CDR3 nucleotides read TGCGCCAGCATAGGGACAGACTATGGCTACACCTTC. As protein: CASIGTDYGYTF.

This sequence joins TRBV6-4 and TRBJ2-1; 10 positions agree with TRBD2. The CDR3 spans 15 residues. Trimming at V came to 5 bases and at J to 3 bases, leaving 4 bases not matched to a gene. CDR1 is MRHNA, CDR2 SNTAGT, per germline. Here the CDR3 DNA reads TGTGCCAGCAGTTCCGGGACTAGCGTCTACAATGAGCAGTTCTTC. It translates to CASSSGTSVYNEQFF.

The J gene is TRBJ1-6, the V gene TRBV7-9, with D unresolved. With 4 bases removed from V and 0 bases from J, the gap between germline ends came to 13 bases. The V gene's germline CDR1 is SEHNR and CDR2 FQNEAQ (reference sequence). The CDR3 sequence is 17 residues long. The CDR3 nucleotides read TGTGCCAGCAGCTCCGGAGCGGGGAGCTCCTATAATTCACCCCTCCACTTT. Translation gives CASSSGAGSSYNSPLHF.

This chain connects TRBV19 to TRBJ2-5; 8 nucleotides match TRBD2. Germline CDR1 is LNHDA and CDR2 is SQIVND (reference sequence). V was pared by 0 bases and J by 3 bases, with 9 bases of the junction left unmatched. The CDR3 spans 17 residues. CDR3 sequence: CASSIDGSGIIKETQYF. The CDR3 DNA sequence: TGTGCCAGTAGTATAGATGGTAGCGGGATAATCAAAGAGACCCAGTACTTC.

The rearrangement joins TRBV24-1 to TRBJ1-3; 7 bases match TRBD1. Germline V gives CDR1 KGHDR, CDR2 SFDVKD. V lost 4 bases, J lost 5 bases, and 10 bases stayed unmatched. The CDR3 is made up of 16 amino acids. CDR3 sequence reads: CATSDPLTGNRNTIYF. The DNA of the CDR3 is TGTGCCACCAGTGACCCCCTGACAGGGAATCGAAACACCATATATTTT.

This clone has only one observation. The chain recombines TRBV20-1 with TRBJ2-5; no reliable D call. Trimming removed 3 bases from V and 5 bases from J, with 7 bases in between. Looked up from germline, CDR1 is DFQATT and CDR2 is SNEGSKA (reference sequence). The CDR3 is made up of 11 amino acids. CDR3 amino acids: CSASRTETQYF. The CDR3 DNA reads TGCAGTGCTAGTAGGACGGAGACCCAGTACTTC.

CDR3 amino acids: CATSAGYSNQPQHF. CDR3 in DNA: TGTGCCACCAGTGCCGGTTATAGCAATCAGCCCCAGCATTTT. V gene TRBV24-1 combines with J gene TRBJ1-5; no reliable D call. Germline-derived CDR1 and CDR2 are KGHDR and SFDVKD. Trimming removed 5 bases from V and 0 bases from J, with 7 bases in between. This CDR3 comprises 14 residues.

This chain connects TRBV28 to TRBJ1-5; D is unclear. This CDR3 spans 15 amino acids. V was clipped by 4 bases and J by 2 bases, with 12 bases between them. CDR1 MDHEN and CDR2 SYDVKM come from the germline V gene. CDR3 protein: CASSSLLGGNQPQHF. The CDR3 region has the DNA TGTGCCAGCAGTTCCCTCTTGGGTGGCAATCAGCCCCAGCATTTT.

The genes are TRBV28 and TRBJ2-1; 8 bases agree with TRBD1. Per the germline V gene, CDR1 is MDHEN and CDR2 is SYDVKM. Losses at the gene ends were 2 bases for V and 4 bases for J; bases not matched to a gene: 7. This CDR3 is 16 amino acids long. The CDR3 loop reads CASSLLDRGPYNEQFF. The CDR3 nucleotides are TGTGCCAGCAGTTTACTCGACAGGGGCCCGTACAATGAGCAGTTCTTC.

This clone showed up just a few times. The chain uses TRBV6-6 and TRBJ2-5; 10 bases are shared with TRBD2. Germline CDR1 is MNHNY and CDR2 is SVGAGI (reference sequence). The CDR3 extends over 16 amino acids. The V segment lost 4 bases and the J segment 5 bases; nucleotides outside the gene matches: 10. The CDR3: CASSSRSGRARETQYF. The CDR3, as DNA: TGTGCCAGCAGTTCTCGGAGCGGGAGGGCCAGGGAGACCCAGTACTTC.

The rearrangement uses TRBV4-3 and TRBJ1-6, with D unclear. CDR1 and CDR2 from the germline V gene are LGHNA and YSLEER. The CDR3 consists of 15 residues. The germline V and J ends were trimmed by 0 bases and 5 bases, with 8 bases remaining between them. The CDR3 DNA reads TGCGCCAGCAGCCAAGAATGGAACGATAATTCACCCCTCCACTTT. Amino acids: CASSQEWNDNSPLHF.

V usage is TRBV3-1 (or the pseudogene TRBV3-2) and J usage is TRBJ2-7, with no clear D. CDR1 LGHDT and CDR2 YNNKEL come from the germline V gene (reference sequence). V was pared by 2 bases and J by 5 bases, with 16 bases between. The CDR3 covers 15 residues. The CDR3 DNA reads as TGTGCCAGCAGCCAAATTAGAGAGTTTGGAAACGAGCAGTACTTC. Its protein is CASSQIREFGNEQYF.

V usage is TRBV9 and J usage is TRBJ2-3; 13 positions agree with TRBD2. Germline lookup yields CDR1 SGDLS and CDR2 YYNGEE. CDR3 length: 17 residues. Trimming at V came to 2 bases and at J to 3 bases, leaving 6 bases not matched to a gene. The CDR3 loop is CASSVGTSGEVTDTQYF. For the CDR3, the DNA is TGTGCCAGCAGCGTCGGGACTAGCGGGGAGGTGACAGATACGCAGTATTTT.

This chain uses TRBV2 with TRBJ2-5; D may be TRBD2 (6 bases). Trimming removed 7 bases at V and 2 bases at J, with 14 bases between. Germline assignment: CDR1 SNHLY and CDR2 FYNNEI. CDR3 size: 14 residues. This chain's CDR3 is CASNGGNRQETQYF. CDR3 nucleotide sequence: TGTGCCAGCAACGGGGGTAACAGGCAAGAGACCCAGTACTTC.